The present T cell receptor (beta chain) was sequenced within a study of blood T cell repertoires in COVID-19. The wider study: Nucleic acid was either cDNA or gDNA, and it came from T cells, B-cell-depleted T cells, or PBMCs.

In the authors' workflow: By means of reference gene primer amplification, nucleated cell counts were estimated. Data came from immunoSEQ multiplex PCR; TCRdb stores just in-frame clones and leaves some out. That table supplies the V and J calls and clone size; D and trimming were determined from the DNA. The sample shows about 330,000 clones, 70% to 90% of them seen only once. Germline values: CDR1 SNHLY, CDR2 FYNNEI. Trimming cost V 8 bases and J 7 bases; bases outside gene matches: 10. The CDR3 has 13 residues. Across 24 US areas, participants ranged in age from about 18 to 90 years. The study counted Cohort 3 donors as recovered given two negative PCRs, clearance, or symptom resolution.

This chain links TRBV2 with TRBJ1-2; 7 positions agree with TRBD1. This TCR was recovered from a woman in her thirties who had recovered from COVID-19. Sequenced material: PBMCs or T cells enriched from blood (not recorded which). CDR3 DNA sequence: TGTGCCAGCGAGGGGGCGCGAATCGGTGGCTACACCTTC. Translation: CASEGARIGGYTF.